This TCR beta chain was obtained from a study of shared T cell receptors in the human thymus. Sequencing used immunoSEQ multiplex PCR; TCRdb keeps in-frame clones, though not all of them. The sample lists some 640,000 clones, 87% seen once, with approximately 0.0097% in the top ten. The same sample was also used in a study of human thymus T cells. According to that study: From resections taken during corrective heart surgery, the thymus tissue was obtained. Repertoires sampled from thymus and blood appeared biased in V and J gene usage. Highly overlapping thymic repertoires among unrelated individuals were reported in related research.

This TCR came from a boy younger than two with a congenital heart defect. What was sequenced was thymocytes.

CDR3 protein: CASSDAARRRYF. CDR3 bases: TGTGCCAGCAGTGATGCGGCCCGACGGCGGTACTTC. The rearrangement links TRBV6-1 to TRBJ2-5, with no clear D. V gave up 3 bases and J gave up 13 bases, with 15 bases separating them. CDR1 and CDR2 (germline): MNHNS, SASEGT. CDR3 size: 12 residues.